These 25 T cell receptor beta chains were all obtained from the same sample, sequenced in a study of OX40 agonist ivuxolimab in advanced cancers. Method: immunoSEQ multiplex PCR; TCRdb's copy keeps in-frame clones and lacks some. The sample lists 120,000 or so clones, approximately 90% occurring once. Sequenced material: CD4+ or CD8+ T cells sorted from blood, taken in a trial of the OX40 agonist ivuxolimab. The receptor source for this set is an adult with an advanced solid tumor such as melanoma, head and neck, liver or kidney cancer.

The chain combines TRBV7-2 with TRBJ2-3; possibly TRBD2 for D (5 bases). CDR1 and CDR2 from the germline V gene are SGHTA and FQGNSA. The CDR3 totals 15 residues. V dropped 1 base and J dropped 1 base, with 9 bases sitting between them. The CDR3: CASSLELGGTDTQYF. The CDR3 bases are TGTGCCAGCAGCTTAGAACTCGGGGGCACAGATACGCAGTATTTT.

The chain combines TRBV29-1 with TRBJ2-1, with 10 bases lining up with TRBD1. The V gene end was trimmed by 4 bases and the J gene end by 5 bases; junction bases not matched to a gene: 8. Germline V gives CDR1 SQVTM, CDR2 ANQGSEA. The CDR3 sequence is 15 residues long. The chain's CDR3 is CSVAPRTGGDNEQFF. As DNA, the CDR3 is TGCAGCGTTGCCCCCCGGACAGGGGGGGACAATGAGCAGTTCTTC.

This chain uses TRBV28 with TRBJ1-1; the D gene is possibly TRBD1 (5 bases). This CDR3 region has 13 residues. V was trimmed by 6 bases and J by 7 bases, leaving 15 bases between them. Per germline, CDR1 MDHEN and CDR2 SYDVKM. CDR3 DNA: TGTGCCAGCAGAGTTATGGGGCTTTATGAAGCTTTCTTT. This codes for CASRVMGLYEAFF.

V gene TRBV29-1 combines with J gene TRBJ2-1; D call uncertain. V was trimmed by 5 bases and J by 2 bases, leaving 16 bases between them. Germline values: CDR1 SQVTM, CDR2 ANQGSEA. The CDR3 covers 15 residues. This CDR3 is CSVRIETSPYNEQFF. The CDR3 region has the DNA TGCAGCGTTCGGATCGAGACATCTCCCTACAATGAGCAGTTCTTC.

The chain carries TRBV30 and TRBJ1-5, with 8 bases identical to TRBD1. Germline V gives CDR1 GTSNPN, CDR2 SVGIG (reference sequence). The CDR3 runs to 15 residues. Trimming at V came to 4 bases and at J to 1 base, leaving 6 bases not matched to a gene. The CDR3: CAWTPDRDSNQPQHF. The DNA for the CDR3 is TGTGCCTGGACCCCGGACAGGGACAGCAATCAGCCCCAGCATTTT.

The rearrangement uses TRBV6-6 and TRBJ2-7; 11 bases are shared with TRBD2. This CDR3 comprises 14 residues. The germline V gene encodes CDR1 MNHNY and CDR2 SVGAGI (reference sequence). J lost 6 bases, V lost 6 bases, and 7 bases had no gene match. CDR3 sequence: CASRPSGRQSEQYF. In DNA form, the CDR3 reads TGTGCCAGCAGACCTAGCGGGAGGCAAAGCGAGCAGTACTTC.

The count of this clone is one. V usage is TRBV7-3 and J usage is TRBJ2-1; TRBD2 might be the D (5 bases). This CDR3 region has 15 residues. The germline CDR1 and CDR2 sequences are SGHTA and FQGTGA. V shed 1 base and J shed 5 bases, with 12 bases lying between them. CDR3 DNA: TGTGCCAGCAGCTTAAGTCCGGGGTTAAACAATGAGCAGTTCTTC. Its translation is CASSLSPGLNNEQFF.

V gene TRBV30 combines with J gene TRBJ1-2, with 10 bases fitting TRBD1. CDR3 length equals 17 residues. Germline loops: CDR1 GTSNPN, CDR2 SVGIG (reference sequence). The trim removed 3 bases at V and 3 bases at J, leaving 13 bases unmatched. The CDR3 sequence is CAWSSPLTGGFYYGYTF. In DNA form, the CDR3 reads TGTGCCTGGAGCTCCCCCCTGACAGGGGGCTTCTACTATGGCTACACCTTC. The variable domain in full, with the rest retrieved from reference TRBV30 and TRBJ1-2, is SQTIHQWPATLVQPVGSPLSLECTVEGTSNPNLYWYRQAAGRGLQLLFYSVGIGQISSEVPQNLSASRPQDRQFILSSKKLLLSDSGFYLCAWSSPLTGGFYYGYTFGSGTRLTVV.

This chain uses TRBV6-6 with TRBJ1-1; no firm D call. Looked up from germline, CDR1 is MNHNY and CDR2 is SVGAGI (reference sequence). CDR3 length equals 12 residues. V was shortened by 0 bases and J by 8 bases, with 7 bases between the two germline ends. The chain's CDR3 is CASSYSIGEAFF. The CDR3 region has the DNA TGTGCCAGCAGTTACTCGATTGGGGAAGCTTTCTTT.

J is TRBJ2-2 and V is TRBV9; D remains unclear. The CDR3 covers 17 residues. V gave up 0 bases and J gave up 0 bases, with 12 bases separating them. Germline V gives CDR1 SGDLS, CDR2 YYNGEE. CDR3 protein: CASSVGPLSTNTGELFF. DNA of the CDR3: TGTGCCAGCAGCGTAGGCCCTCTCTCCACGAACACCGGGGAGCTGTTTTTT.

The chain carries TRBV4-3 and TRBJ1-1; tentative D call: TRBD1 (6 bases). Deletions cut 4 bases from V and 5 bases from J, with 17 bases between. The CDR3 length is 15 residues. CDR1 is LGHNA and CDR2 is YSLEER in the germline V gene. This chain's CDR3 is CASSPEGGEATEAFF. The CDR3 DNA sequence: TGCGCCAGCAGCCCCGAGGGGGGAGAGGCGACTGAAGCTTTCTTT.

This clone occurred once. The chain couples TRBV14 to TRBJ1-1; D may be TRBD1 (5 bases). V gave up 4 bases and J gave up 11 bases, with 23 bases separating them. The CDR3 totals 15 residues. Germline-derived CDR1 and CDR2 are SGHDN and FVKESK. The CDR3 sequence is CASSRPGEGMGTAFF. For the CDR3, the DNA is TGTGCCAGCAGCCGCCCCGGGGAGGGGATGGGTACTGCTTTCTTT. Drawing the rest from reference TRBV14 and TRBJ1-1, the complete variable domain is EAGVTQFPSHSVIEKGQTVTLRCDPISGHDNLYWYRRVMGKEIKFLLHFVKESKQDESGMPNNRFLAERTGGTYSTLKVQPAELEDSGVYFCASSRPGEGMGTAFFGQGTRLTVV.

The CDR3, as DNA: TGTGCCAGCAGCTTTCAGGGACGGACCTACAATGAGCAGTTCTTC. It is translated as CASSFQGRTYNEQFF. V is TRBV7-2 and J is TRBJ2-1; D is tentatively TRBD1 or TRBD2 (5 bases each). Trimming took off 3 bases at V and 2 bases at J, with 11 bases between the two ends. Germline V gene data show CDR1 as SGHTA and CDR2 as FQGNSA. The CDR3 extends over 15 amino acids.

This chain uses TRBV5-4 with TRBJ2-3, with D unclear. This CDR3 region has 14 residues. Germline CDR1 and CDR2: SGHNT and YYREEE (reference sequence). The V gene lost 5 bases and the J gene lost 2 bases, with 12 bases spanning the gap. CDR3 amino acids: CASRRDIATDTQYF. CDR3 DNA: TGTGCCAGCAGACGTGACATAGCCACAGATACGCAGTATTTT.

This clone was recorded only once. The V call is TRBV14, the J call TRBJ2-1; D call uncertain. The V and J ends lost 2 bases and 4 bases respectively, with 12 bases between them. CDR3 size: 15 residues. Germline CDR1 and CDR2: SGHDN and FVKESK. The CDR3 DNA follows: TGTGCCAGCAGCCAATCGGCAAAAAAGTACAATGAGCAGTTCTTC. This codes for CASSQSAKKYNEQFF.

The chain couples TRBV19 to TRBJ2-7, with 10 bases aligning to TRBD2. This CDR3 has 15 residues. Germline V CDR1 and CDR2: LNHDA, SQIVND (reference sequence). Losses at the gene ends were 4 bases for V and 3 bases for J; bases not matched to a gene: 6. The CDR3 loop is CASSTGLAEDYEQYF. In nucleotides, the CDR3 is TGTGCCAGTAGTACCGGACTAGCGGAAGACTACGAGCAGTACTTC.

CDR3 DNA: TGTGCCAGCAGCTTGAATCAAGAGACCCAGTACTTC. Protein product: CASSLNQETQYF. The chain employs TRBV5-6 and TRBJ2-5; D uncertain. The CDR3 runs to 12 residues. Trimming stripped 1 base from V and 2 bases from J, with 3 bases between. Germline loops: CDR1 SGHDT, CDR2 YYEEEE.

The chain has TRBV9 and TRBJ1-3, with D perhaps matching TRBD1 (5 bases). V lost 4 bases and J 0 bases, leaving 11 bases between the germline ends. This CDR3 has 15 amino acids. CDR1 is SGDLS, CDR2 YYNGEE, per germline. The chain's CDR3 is CASSNTGVSGNTIYF. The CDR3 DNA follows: TGTGCCAGCAGCAATACAGGAGTCTCTGGAAACACCATATATTTT.

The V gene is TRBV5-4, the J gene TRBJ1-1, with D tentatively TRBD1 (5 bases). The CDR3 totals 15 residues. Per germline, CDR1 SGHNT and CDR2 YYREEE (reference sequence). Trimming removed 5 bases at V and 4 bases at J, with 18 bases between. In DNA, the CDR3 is TGTGCCAGCAGTTCAAAAAGGCGGGGGGGCACTGAAGCTTTCTTT. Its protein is CASSSKRRGGTEAFF.

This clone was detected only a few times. CDR3 sequence reads: CASSQNQQNTEAFF. As DNA, the CDR3 is TGTGCCAGCTCTCAAAATCAGCAGAACACTGAAGCTTTCTTT. The chain joins TRBV18 to TRBJ1-1; D unresolved. The ends were cut back, 6 bases at V and 1 base at J, with 12 bases in the middle. CDR1 is KGHSH, CDR2 LQKENI, per germline. CDR3 length: 14 amino acids.

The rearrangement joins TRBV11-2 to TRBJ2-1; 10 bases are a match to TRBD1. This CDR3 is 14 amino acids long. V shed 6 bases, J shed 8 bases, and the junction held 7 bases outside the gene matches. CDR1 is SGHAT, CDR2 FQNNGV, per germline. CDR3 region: CASRGQGFNDEQFF. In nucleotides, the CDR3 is TGTGCCAGCAGGGGACAGGGGTTTAACGATGAGCAGTTCTTC.

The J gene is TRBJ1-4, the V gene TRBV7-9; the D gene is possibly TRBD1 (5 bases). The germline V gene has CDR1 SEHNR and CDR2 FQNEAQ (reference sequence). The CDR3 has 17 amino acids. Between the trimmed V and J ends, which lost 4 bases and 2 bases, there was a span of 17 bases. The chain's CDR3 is CASSWTRNLETNEKLFF. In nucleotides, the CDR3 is TGTGCCAGCAGCTGGACACGAAACCTAGAGACTAATGAAAAACTGTTTTTT. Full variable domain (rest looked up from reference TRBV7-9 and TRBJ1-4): DTGVSQNPRHKITKRGQNVTFRCDPISEHNRLYWYRQTLGQGPEFLTYFQNEAQLEKSRLLSDRFSAERPKGSFSTLEIQRTEQGDSAMYLCASSWTRNLETNEKLFFGSGTQLSVL.

The CDR3 reads CASSLSSTGEETQYF. The CDR3, as DNA: TGTGCCAGCAGCTTGTCGAGTACAGGGGAAGAGACCCAGTACTTC. The rearrangement uses TRBV5-6 and TRBJ2-5, with 7 bases that match TRBD1. V trimming: 1 base; J trimming: 3 bases; junction bases outside the gene matches: 6. The CDR3 consists of 15 residues. The germline V gene encodes CDR1 SGHDT and CDR2 YYEEEE.

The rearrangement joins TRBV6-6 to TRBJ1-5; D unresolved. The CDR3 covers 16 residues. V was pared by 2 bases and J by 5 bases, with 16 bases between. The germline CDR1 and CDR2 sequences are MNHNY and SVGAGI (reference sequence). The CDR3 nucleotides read TGTGCCAGCAGTTACATTAAGGAGCAGCGATATCAGCCCCAGCATTTT. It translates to CASSYIKEQRYQPQHF.

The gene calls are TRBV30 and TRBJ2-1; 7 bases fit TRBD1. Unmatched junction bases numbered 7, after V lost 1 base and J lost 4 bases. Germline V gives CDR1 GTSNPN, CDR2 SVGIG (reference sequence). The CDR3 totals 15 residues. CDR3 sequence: CAWSGTGTEYNEQFF. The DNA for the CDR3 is TGTGCCTGGAGTGGAACCGGGACAGAGTACAATGAGCAGTTCTTC.